A selection of T cell receptor beta chains follows, all from one sample in a study of blood T cell repertoires in COVID-19. Assay used: immunoSEQ multiplex PCR; TCRdb lists only in-frame clones, some missing. This table has roughly 49,000 clones, approximately 83% appearing once. Sequenced sample: peripheral blood. These TCRs come from a man between 40 and 49 years old with acute or convalescent COVID-19. The conserved cysteine and the conserved F or W are not part of the CDR3 here. Fields, in order: V gene, CDR3 protein.

TRBV19	ASSTPGQSNQPQH
TRBV24-1	ATSDSRTGINQPQH
TRBV30	AWRGQGREAF
TRBV18	ASSPPAQGTRQETQY
TRBV14	ASSQRTSSRGGTQPQH
TRBV5-6	ASSRGLGDTGELF
TRBV5-1	ASSLASLAGLAKNIQY
TRBV5-1	ASSLGQRTEAF
TRBV24-1	ATSDRGGANTGELF
TRBV5-1	ASSLGLAVYRIQVYNEQF
TRBV7-2	ASSLYSQGAGTEAF
TRBV3-1/TRBV3-2	ASSQVRREQF
TRBV9	ASSITGYGANTGELF
TRBV7-9	ASSLGRDTQY
TRBV12-3/TRBV12-4	ASSLEGPTEAF
TRBV9	ASSASTATRGATDTQY
TRBV15	ATRDGSTEAF
TRBV6-1	ASSDPGLAGVGTDTQY
TRBV5-1	ASSPTAGVDTEAF
TRBV2	ASSDRQQTLYGYT
TRBV29-1	SVDRAGGMNTEAF
TRBV6-1	ASSEQGIRGYT
TRBV7-9	ASRDRTSGSHEQY
TRBV7-2	ASSLTPGDSGNTIY
TRBV9	ASSVEGHLYSGNTIY
TRBV23-1	ASSRREPYNEQF
TRBV2	ASTRDRGAKNIQY
TRBV15	ATSREGLAGGQREQF
TRBV7-6	ASSPNSQGVGELF
TRBV5-4	ASSLSVSVASFDTQY
TRBV7-8	ASSLVSGRAADTQY
TRBV7-9	ASSPGGDEQY
TRBV19	ASSISNRGGYT
TRBV19	ASSTHQGGNTEAF
TRBV2	ASSVGSIYEQY
TRBV5-6	ASSLTGHTDTQY
TRBV19	ASSNGIQETQY
TRBV24-1	ATSDAGTQGYSGYT